A single sample gave rise to the 16 T cell receptor beta chains below, sequenced in a study of blood T cells in healthy people across ages. A J-beta primer mix and a sample-barcoded 5' primer were used in a second PCR of roughly 6 to 12 cycles. TCRdb reprocessed the 5' RACE reads with MiXCR, giving one entry per CDR3 protein. Of 800,000 to 950,000 distinct CDR3 sequences in the sample, about 27% were seen once. These same data were also listed under a study on T cells of mothers and their children.

Sequenced input: blood. The source is a woman aged 40 to 55 in good health.

The V call is TRBV29-1, the J call TRBJ1-1; D gene unclear. The CDR3 has 12 amino acids. V gave up 5 bases and J gave up 0 bases, with 7 bases separating them. The germline gives CDR1 SQVTM, CDR2 ANQGSEA. The CDR3 coding sequence is TGCAGCGTTCCCCTTCTGAACACTGAAGCTTTCTTT. Its protein is CSVPLLNTEAFF.

The genes are TRBV7-2 and TRBJ1-1; the match to TRBD1 covers 8 bases. The CDR3 is 14 amino acids. Germline CDR1 is SGHTA and CDR2 is FQGNSA. V shed 5 bases and J 1 base; nucleotides not matched to a gene: 3. This chain's CDR3 is CASSITGGNTEAFF. As DNA, the CDR3 is TGTGCCAGCAGCATTACAGGGGGGAACACTGAAGCTTTCTTT.

The chain recombines TRBV28 with TRBJ2-1; 9 bases match TRBD1. Trimming at V came to 6 bases and at J to 6 bases, leaving 15 bases not matched to a gene. The CDR3 is 17 residues long. CDR1 is MDHEN and CDR2 is SYDVKM in the germline V gene. The CDR3 loop reads CASRGSTGTGSPNEQFF. The CDR3 DNA reads as TGTGCCAGCAGGGGATCTACCGGGACAGGGTCCCCCAATGAGCAGTTCTTC.

J is TRBJ2-1 and V is TRBV10-3, with 11 bases matching TRBD1. The junction had 2 bases not matched to a gene; V was cut back by 6 bases and J by 4 bases. The length of the CDR3 is 14 residues. CDR1 and CDR2 from the germline V gene are ENHRY and SYGVKD. DNA of the CDR3: TGTGCCATCAGGGGACAGGGGGGGTACAATGAGCAGTTCTTC. Its protein is CAIRGQGGYNEQFF.

This clonotype was detected only a few times. The CDR3 bases are TGCGCCAGCAGCCAAGAGGGCAGCCCGAGAGCCTATAATTCACCCCTCCACTTT. Translation: CASSQEGSPRAYNSPLHF. This chain uses TRBV4-3 with TRBJ1-6; no reliable D call. CDR1 and CDR2 from the germline V gene are LGHNA and YSLEER. The CDR3 sequence is 18 residues long. Trimming left V 0 bases short and J 2 bases short, with 14 bases between.

About this clonotype itself: A read error may explain this, as a much larger clone is one base away. A read error is likely, as this CDR3 ends without the conserved phenylalanine or tryptophan. The rearrangement uses TRBV7-2 and TRBJ2-7; D uncertain. This CDR3 comprises 14 residues. Germline V CDR1 and CDR2: SGHTA, FQGNSA. V lost 1 base to trimming and J lost 2 bases, with 9 bases between them. CDR3 sequence (DNA): TGTGCCAGCAGCTTAGAACCGACAACCTACGAGCAGTACTTA. It is translated as CASSLEPTTYEQYL.

This clonotype occurred many times. The V and J genes are TRBV7-9 and TRBJ2-7, with D possibly being TRBD2 (5 bases). Trimming stripped 1 base from V and 1 base from J, with 11 bases between. This CDR3 comprises 15 residues. Germline loops: CDR1 SEHNR, CDR2 FQNEAQ (reference sequence). Written as DNA, the CDR3 is TGTGCCAGCAGCTTAGACGGTGGCGGGTCCTACGAGCAGTACTTC. Amino acids: CASSLDGGGSYEQYF.

The gene calls are TRBV5-1 and TRBJ1-2; no reliable D call. CDR3 length: 16 residues. CDR1 SGHRS and CDR2 YFSETQ come from the germline V gene. Trimming pared 1 base from V and 0 bases from J, leaving 13 bases between. CDR3 residues: CASSLSYSQTNYGYTF. CDR3 DNA sequence: TGCGCCAGCAGCTTGTCCTATTCCCAAACTAACTATGGCTACACCTTC.

Turning to this clonotype: Given a far larger clone just one base away, this is likely a sequencing read error. The conserved final phenylalanine or tryptophan is absent from the CDR3, which likely points to a read error. This sequence joins TRBV29-1 and TRBJ2-7; unclear D gene. The J call may be in error: the DNA end matches TRBJ2-5 better. This CDR3 has 10 amino acids. Looked up from germline, CDR1 is SQVTM and CDR2 is ANQGSEA. In nucleotides, the CDR3 is TGCAGCGTTGTTCGGGAGACCCAGTACCTC. Translation: CSVVRETQYL.

This chain uses TRBV6-2 or TRBV6-3 with TRBJ2-7; D unresolved. The germline gives CDR1 MNHEY, CDR2 SVGEGT. The V end lost 6 bases, the J end lost 3 bases, and 12 bases lay between the germline ends. CDR3 length: 13 residues. The CDR3 sequence is CASRPLDGYEQYF. As DNA, the CDR3 is TGTGCCAGCAGACCCCTGGACGGCTACGAGCAGTACTTC.

V usage is TRBV27 and J usage is TRBJ2-5; TRBD1 agrees at 7 bases. Germline V CDR1 and CDR2: MNHEY, SMNVEV (reference sequence). Trimming at V came to 6 bases and at J to 2 bases, leaving 9 bases not matched to a gene. The CDR3 runs to 15 residues. The CDR3 loop reads CASRALGTAQETQYF. The CDR3 DNA is TGTGCCAGCAGGGCATTGGGGACAGCACAAGAGACCCAGTACTTC.

This clonotype was recorded many times. The chain has TRBV13 and TRBJ1-1; D might be TRBD1 (5 bases). From germline, CDR1 is PRHDT and CDR2 FYEKMQ (reference sequence). The CDR3 is 12 amino acids. Trimming shortened V by 5 bases and J by 8 bases, and 12 bases separated the two germline ends. DNA of the CDR3: TGTGCCAGCAGCGCCGGGACCGCGGAAGCTTTCTTT. It codes for CASSAGTAEAFF.

This chain joins TRBV27 and TRBJ1-5; D is possibly TRBD1 (6 bases). The V gene's germline CDR1 is MNHEY and CDR2 SMNVEV (reference sequence). CDR3 size: 14 residues. Trimming cost V 3 bases and J 7 bases, with 13 bases left between them. The CDR3 region is CASSFRAGEQPQHF. CDR3 nucleotide sequence: TGTGCCAGCAGTTTTAGGGCAGGGGAGCAGCCCCAGCATTTT.

This chain joins TRBV20-1 and TRBJ2-5; 9 positions match TRBD1. V shed 3 bases and J 4 bases; nucleotides not matched to a gene: 3. Germline CDR1 and CDR2: DFQATT and SNEGSKA (reference sequence). This CDR3 is built from 13 residues. The CDR3 loop reads CSASRTGAETQYF. The CDR3 nucleotides read TGCAGTGCTAGTCGGACAGGGGCAGAGACCCAGTACTTC.

This clonotype appeared a single time. The genes are TRBV12-3 or TRBV12-4 and TRBJ2-3, with a weak D call TRBD1 (6 bases). V was pared by 5 bases and J by 0 bases, with 15 bases between. The CDR3 consists of 16 residues. The CDR3 reads CASSVDRWVSTDTQYF. The CDR3, as DNA: TGTGCCAGCAGTGTGGACAGATGGGTCAGCACAGATACGCAGTATTTT.

Only a few counts were recorded for this clonotype. This chain connects TRBV4-3 to TRBJ1-4; the D gene is possibly TRBD1 (6 bases). V was pared by 4 bases and J by 7 bases, with 19 bases between. This CDR3 is built from 16 residues. Germline V gives CDR1 LGHNA, CDR2 YSLEER. Written as DNA, the CDR3 is TGCGCCAGCAGCCCTGACTTAGGCAGGGGTCGTGAAAAACTGTTTTTT. Translating it yields CASSPDLGRGREKLFF.